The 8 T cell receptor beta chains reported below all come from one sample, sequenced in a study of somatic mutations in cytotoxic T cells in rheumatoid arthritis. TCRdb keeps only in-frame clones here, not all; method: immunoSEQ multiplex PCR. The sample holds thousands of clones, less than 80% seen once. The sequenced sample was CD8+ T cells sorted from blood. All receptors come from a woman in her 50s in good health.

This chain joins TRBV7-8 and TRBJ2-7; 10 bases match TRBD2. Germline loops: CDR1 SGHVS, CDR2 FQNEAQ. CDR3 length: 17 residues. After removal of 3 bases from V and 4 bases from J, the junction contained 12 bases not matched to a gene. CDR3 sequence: CASSFGLAGALGYEQYF. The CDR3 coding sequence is TGTGCCAGCAGCTTCGGTCTAGCGGGGGCCCTCGGGTACGAGCAGTACTTC.

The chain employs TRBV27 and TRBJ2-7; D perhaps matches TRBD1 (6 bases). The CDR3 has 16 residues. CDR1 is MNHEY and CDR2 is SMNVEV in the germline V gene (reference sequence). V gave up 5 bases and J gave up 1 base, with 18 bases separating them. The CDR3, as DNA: TGTGCCAGCAGTCCTCGGACAGCGAAGGTATCCTACGAGCAGTACTTC. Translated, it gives CASSPRTAKVSYEQYF.

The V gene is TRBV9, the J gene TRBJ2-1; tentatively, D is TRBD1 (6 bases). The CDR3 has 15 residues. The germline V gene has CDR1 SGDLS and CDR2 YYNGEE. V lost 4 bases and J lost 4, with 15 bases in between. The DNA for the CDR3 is TGTGCCAGCAGCCCGACAGGCAAGGGGTACAATGAGCAGTTCTTC. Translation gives CASSPTGKGYNEQFF.

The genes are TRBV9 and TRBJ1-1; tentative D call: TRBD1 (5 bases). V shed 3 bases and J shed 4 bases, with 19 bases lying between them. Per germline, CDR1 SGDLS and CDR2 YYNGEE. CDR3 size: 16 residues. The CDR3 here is CASSGPLRAVGTEAFF. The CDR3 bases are TGTGCCAGCAGCGGCCCCCTCAGGGCGGTTGGCACTGAAGCTTTCTTT.

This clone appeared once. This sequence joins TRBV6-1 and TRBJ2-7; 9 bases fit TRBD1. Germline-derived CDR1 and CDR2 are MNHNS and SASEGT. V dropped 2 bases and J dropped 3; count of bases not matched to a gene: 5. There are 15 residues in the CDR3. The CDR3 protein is CASSEKETGGYEQYF. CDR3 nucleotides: TGTGCCAGCAGTGAAAAGGAGACAGGGGGCTACGAGCAGTACTTC.

In DNA form, the CDR3 reads TGTGCCAGCAGCTTAGGGCCGGGAAACGAGCAGTACTTC. Translating it yields CASSLGPGNEQYF. The rearrangement uses TRBV7-9 and TRBJ2-7, with D possibly TRBD2 on 5 matching bases. Germline V CDR1 and CDR2: SEHNR, FQNEAQ (reference sequence). CDR3 size: 13 residues. V lost 1 base and J lost 5, with 9 bases in between.

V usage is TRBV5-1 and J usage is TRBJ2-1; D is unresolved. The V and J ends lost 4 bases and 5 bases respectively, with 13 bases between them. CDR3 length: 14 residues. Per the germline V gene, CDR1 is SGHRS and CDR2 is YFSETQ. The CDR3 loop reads CASSALDWDNEQFF. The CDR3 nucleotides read TGCGCCAGCAGCGCCCTTGACTGGGACAATGAGCAGTTCTTC.

CDR3 sequence (DNA): TGTGCCAGCAGCACCTGCCAGGGGTCTTGCGAGCAGTACTTC. This translates into CASSTCQGSCEQYF. This chain joins TRBV14 and TRBJ2-7, with D perhaps matching TRBD1 (6 bases). Between the trimmed V and J ends, which lost 5 bases and 6 bases, there was a span of 17 bases. Germline V gene lookup returns CDR1 SGHDN and CDR2 FVKESK. The CDR3 loop spans 14 amino acids.